This TCR beta chain originates from a study of cytomegalovirus exposure and HLA in healthy donors. Study-level points and caveats: According to a later analysis, donors in an Asian-associated ancestry cluster reportedly had fewer N-insertions than the approximately 670-donor mean. As confirmed in vitro, a few CMV-associated chains were specific for CMV antigens.

This clone was found a few times. Its target is unknown. Healthy individuals who donated bone marrow served as the donors. The PCR used 60 Vbeta and 13 Jbeta primers. Profiled with immunoSEQ multiplex PCR; TCRdb holds only in-frame clones, not every one. The data contain around 170,000 clones, approximately 80% of them seen just once; the ten biggest clones take up around 3.2%. With V trimmed by 6 bases and J by 7 bases, 11 bases remained unmatched. The CDR3 extends over 16 amino acids. Per germline, CDR1 MNHNS and CDR2 SASEGT. The receptor's source is a woman aged 45-59 years in good health and CMV-seropositive. This sequence joins TRBV6-1 and TRBJ2-1; TRBD2 matches at 11 bases. Input material: PBMCs. The DNA of the CDR3 is TGTGCCAGCAGAGAAATAGCGGGAGGGCCGGGTAATGAGCAGTTCTTC. Protein product: CASREIAGGPGNEQFF.